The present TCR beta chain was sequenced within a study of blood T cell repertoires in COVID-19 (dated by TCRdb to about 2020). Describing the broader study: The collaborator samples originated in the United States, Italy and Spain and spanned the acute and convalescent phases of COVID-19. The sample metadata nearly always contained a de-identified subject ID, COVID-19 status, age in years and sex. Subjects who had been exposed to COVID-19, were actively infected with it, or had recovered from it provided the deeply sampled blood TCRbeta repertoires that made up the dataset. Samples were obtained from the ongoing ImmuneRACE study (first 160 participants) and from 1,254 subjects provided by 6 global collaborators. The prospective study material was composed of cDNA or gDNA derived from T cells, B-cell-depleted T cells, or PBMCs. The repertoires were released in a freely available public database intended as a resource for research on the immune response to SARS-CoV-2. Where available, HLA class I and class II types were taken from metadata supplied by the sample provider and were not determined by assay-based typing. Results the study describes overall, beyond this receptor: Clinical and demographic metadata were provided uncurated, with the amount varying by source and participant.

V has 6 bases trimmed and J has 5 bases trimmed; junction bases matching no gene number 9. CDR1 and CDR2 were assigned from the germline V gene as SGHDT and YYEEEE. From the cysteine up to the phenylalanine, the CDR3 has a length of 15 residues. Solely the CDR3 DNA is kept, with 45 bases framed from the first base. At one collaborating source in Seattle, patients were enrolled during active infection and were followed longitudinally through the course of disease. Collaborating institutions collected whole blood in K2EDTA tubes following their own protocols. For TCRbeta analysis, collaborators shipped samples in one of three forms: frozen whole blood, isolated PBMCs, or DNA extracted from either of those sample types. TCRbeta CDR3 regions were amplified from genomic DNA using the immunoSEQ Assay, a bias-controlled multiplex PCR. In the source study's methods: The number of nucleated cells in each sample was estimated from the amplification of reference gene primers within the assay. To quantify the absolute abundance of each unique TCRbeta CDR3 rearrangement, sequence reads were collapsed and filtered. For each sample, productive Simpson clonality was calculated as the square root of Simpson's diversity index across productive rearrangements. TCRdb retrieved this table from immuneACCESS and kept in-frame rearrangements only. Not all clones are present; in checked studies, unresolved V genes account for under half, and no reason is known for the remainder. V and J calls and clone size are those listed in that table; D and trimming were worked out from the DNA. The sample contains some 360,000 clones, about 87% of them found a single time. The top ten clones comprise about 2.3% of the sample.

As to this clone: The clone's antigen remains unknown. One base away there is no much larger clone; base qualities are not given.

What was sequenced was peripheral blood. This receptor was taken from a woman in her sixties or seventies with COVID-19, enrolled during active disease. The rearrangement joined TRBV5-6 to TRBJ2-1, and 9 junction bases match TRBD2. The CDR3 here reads CASTPETSGNNEQFF. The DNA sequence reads TGTGCCAGCACCCCCGAGACTAGCGGAAACAATGAGCAGTTCTTC.